This T cell receptor (beta chain) was obtained from a study of CD8 T cells in ankylosing spondylitis. Per germline, CDR1 LGHDT and CDR2 YNNKEL (reference sequence). The CDR3 length is 14 residues. Trimming stripped 8 bases from V and 0 bases from J, with 11 bases between. The study's findings and limits: Reportedly, disease-linked clones are significantly enriched in ankylosing spondylitis patients' matched synovial fluid. Disease-linked clones were found to be CD8+ and relatively rare in peripheral blood. Blood of patients with ankylosing spondylitis appeared to be characterized by a TCR beta motif of several highly homologous variants.

5'-RACE, quantitative and with molecular barcodes, yielded the TCR beta libraries. In TCRdb, the 5' RACE reads were re-called with MiXCR into one record per CDR3 protein. This table has 50,000 to 65,000 distinct CDR3 sequences, 7.4% appearing once. This clonotype has a count of ten or more. Its target is not known. The genes are TRBV3-1 and TRBJ1-5; D not certain. The sequence was obtained from a female donor with ankylosing spondylitis or in good health (not recorded which). Sequenced: blood, either unsorted or a sorted T cell fraction (not recorded which). CDR3 DNA sequence: TGTGCCAGCCCGGCTGCGGGTAGCAATCAGCCCCAGCATTTT. This codes for CASPAAGSNQPQHF.